The 8 T cell receptor beta chains below all came from one sample that was sequenced in a study of blood T cell repertoires in COVID-19 (dated by TCRdb to 2020 to 2021). Library construction relied on the immunoSEQ multiplex PCR assay. In TCRdb, the immuneACCESS table is reduced to in-frame sequences with V and J assigned. These tables do not hold every clone; where another copy was compared, an unresolved V gene accounts for under half, and the others remain unexplained. Here the sample has over 250,000 clones; about 90% occur a single time. Roughly 5.2% of the sample is in the top ten clones. The sample was PBMCs or T cells enriched from blood (not recorded which). The receptors come from a woman aged 25 to 39 who had recovered from COVID-19.

The table lists this clone with a count of one. This chain connects TRBV28 to TRBJ2-3, with TRBD2 matching over 14 bases. The ends lost 3 bases at V and 4 bases at J; junction bases unmatched: 6. The CDR3 extends over 17 amino acids. Germline V gene lookup returns CDR1 MDHEN and CDR2 SYDVKM. CDR3 protein: CASSFGGTSGGSDTQYF. The CDR3 coding sequence is TGTGCCAGCAGTTTCGGTGGGACTAGCGGGGGCTCAGATACGCAGTATTTT.

This chain joins TRBV7-9 and TRBJ1-3; possible D gene TRBD1, 5 bases. V was shortened by 0 bases and J by 6 bases, with 15 bases between the two germline ends. CDR1 and CDR2 from the germline V gene are SEHNR and FQNEAQ (reference sequence). The CDR3 is 16 residues long. CDR3 residues: CASSLALAGRENTIYF. In DNA, the CDR3 is TGTGCCAGCAGCTTAGCGCTTGCAGGGCGGGAAAACACCATATATTTT.

CDR3: CASSKDGGIETDTQYF. CDR3 sequence (DNA): TGTGCCAGCAGCAAAGACGGGGGTATAGAAACAGATACGCAGTATTTT. The V and J genes are TRBV21-1 and TRBJ2-3; TRBD2 reflects the table's D call only, with no check against the DNA. TRBV21-1 is described as a pseudogene. CDR3 size: 16 residues.

The rearrangement joins TRBV10-3 to TRBJ1-6; D is uncertain. This CDR3 comprises 14 residues. With 11 bases removed from V and 7 bases from J, the gap between germline ends came to 18 bases. Germline V gene lookup returns CDR1 ENHRY and CDR2 SYGVKD. CDR3 in amino acids: CASQRPRVNSPLHF. In DNA, the CDR3 is TGTGCCTCCCAGCGGCCTAGGGTAAATTCACCCCTCCACTTT.

The chain recombines TRBV27 with TRBJ2-7; D is possibly TRBD1 (5 bases). Germline assignment: CDR1 MNHEY and CDR2 SMNVEV (reference sequence). The V gene lost 6 bases and the J gene lost 3 bases, with 15 bases spanning the gap. This CDR3 has 14 residues. The CDR3 DNA is TGTGCCAGCAGGCCTCAGGGCTTAGTCTACGAGCAGTACTTC. Translated: CASRPQGLVYEQYF.

The J gene is TRBJ2-7, the V gene TRBV10-3; 7 nucleotides line up with TRBD1. The length of the CDR3 is 17 residues. V trimming: 4 bases; J trimming: 2 bases; junction bases outside the gene matches: 14. Germline CDR1 and CDR2: ENHRY and SYGVKD. CDR3 protein: CAISVGDAVDRTYEQYF. CDR3 nucleotide sequence: TGTGCCATCAGTGTCGGGGATGCGGTGGACAGGACCTACGAGCAGTACTTC.

The J gene is TRBJ2-5, the V gene TRBV7-2; a possible D gene is TRBD2 (6 bases). Germline V gene sequence: CDR1 SGHTA, CDR2 FQGNSA. V was cut by 3 bases and J by 2 bases, with 13 bases left in between. The CDR3 runs to 15 residues. The chain's CDR3 is CASSFGSSEQETQYF. In DNA, the CDR3 is TGTGCCAGCAGCTTTGGGTCTAGCGAGCAAGAGACCCAGTACTTC. Full variable domain (outside the CDR3, taken from reference TRBV7-2 and TRBJ2-5): GAGVSQSPSNKVTEKGKDVELRCDPISGHTALYWYRQSLGQGLEFLIYFQGNSAPDKSGLPSDRFSAERTGGSVSTLTIQRTQQEDSAVYLCASSFGSSEQETQYFGPGTRLLVL.

CDR3: CASSPLAGLGGEQYF. The CDR3 DNA reads as TGTGCCAGCAGCCCACTAGCGGGCCTGGGTGGAGAGCAGTACTTC. The J gene is TRBJ2-7, the V gene TRBV6-2 or TRBV6-3; 9 bases are shared with TRBD2. The CDR3 is 15 residues long. The germline V gene has CDR1 MNHEY and CDR2 SVGEGT. V gave up 6 bases and J gave up 7 bases; unmatched junction bases: 13.